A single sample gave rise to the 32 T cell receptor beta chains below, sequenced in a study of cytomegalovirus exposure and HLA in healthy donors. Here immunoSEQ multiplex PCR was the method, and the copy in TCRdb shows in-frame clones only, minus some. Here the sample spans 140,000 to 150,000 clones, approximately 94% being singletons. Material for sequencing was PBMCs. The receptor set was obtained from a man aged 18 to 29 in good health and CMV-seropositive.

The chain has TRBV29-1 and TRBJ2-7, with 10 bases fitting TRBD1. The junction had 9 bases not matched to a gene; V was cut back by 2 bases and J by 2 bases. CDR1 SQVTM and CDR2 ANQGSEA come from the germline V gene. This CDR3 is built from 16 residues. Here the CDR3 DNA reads TGCAGCGTTGAAATGCTCGGACAGGGGGTGACCTACGAGCAGTACTTC. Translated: CSVEMLGQGVTYEQYF.

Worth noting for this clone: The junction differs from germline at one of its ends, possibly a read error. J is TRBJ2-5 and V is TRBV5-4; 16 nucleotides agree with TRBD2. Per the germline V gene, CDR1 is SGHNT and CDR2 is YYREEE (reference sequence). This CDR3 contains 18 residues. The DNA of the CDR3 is TGTGCCAGCAGCTCACCGGGACTAGCGGGAGGGCCGCAAGGGACCCAGTACTTC. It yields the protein CASSSPGLAGGPQGTQYF.

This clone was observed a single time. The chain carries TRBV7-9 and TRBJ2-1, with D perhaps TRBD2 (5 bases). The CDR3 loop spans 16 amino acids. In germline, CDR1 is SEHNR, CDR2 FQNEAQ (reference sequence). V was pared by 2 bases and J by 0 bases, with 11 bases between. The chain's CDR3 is CASSLLRRSSYNEQFF. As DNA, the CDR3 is TGTGCCAGCAGCTTACTCAGGAGGAGCTCCTACAATGAGCAGTTCTTC.

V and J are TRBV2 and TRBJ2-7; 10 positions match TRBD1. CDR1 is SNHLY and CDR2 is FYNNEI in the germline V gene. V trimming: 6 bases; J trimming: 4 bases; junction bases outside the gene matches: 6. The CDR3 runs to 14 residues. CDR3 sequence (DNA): TGTGCCAGCAGGCGGGGACAGGGGTTGTACGAGCAGTACTTC. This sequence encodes CASRRGQGLYEQYF.

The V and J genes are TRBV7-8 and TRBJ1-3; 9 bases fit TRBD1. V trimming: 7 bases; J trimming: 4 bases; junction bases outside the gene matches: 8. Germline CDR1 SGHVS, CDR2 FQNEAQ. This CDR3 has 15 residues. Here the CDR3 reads CASNTDRGAGNTIYF. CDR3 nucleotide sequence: TGTGCCAGCAACACGGACAGGGGCGCGGGAAACACCATATATTTT.

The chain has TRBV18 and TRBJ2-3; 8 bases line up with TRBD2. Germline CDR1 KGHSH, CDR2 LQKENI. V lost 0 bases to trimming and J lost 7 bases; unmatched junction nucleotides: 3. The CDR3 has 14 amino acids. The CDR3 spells CASSPPAGVHTQYF. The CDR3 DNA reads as TGTGCCAGCTCACCACCAGCGGGAGTACATACGCAGTATTTT.

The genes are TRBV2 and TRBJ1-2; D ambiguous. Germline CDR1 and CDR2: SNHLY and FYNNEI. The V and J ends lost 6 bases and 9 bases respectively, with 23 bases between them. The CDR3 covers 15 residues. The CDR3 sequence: CASRLDVGQVSSYTF. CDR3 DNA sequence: TGTGCCAGCAGACTCGACGTAGGCCAGGTGTCAAGCTACACCTTC.

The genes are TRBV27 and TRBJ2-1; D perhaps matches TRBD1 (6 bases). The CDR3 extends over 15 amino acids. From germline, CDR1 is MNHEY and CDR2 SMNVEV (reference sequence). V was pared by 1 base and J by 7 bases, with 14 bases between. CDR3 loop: CASSLYGSGVNEQFF. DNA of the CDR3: TGTGCCAGCAGTTTATATGGTTCAGGGGTGAATGAGCAGTTCTTC.

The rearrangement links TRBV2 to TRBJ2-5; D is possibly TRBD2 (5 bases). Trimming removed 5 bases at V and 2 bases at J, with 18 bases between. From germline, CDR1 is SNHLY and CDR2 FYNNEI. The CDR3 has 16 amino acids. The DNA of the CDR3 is TGTGCCAGCAGTCCGAGGACTGCATTGGGGCAAGAGACCCAGTACTTC. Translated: CASSPRTALGQETQYF.

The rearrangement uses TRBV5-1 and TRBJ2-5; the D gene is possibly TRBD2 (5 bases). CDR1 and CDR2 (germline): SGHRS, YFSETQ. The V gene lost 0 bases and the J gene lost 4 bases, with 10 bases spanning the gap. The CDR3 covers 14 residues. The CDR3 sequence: CASSLARGRETQYF. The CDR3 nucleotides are TGCGCCAGCAGCTTGGCTCGAGGGCGAGAGACCCAGTACTTC.

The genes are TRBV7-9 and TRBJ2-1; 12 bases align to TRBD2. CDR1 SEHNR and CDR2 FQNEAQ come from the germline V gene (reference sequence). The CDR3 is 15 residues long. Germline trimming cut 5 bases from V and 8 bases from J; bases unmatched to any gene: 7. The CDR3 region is CASSPTSGSRDEQFF. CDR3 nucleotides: TGTGCCAGCAGCCCGACTAGCGGGAGTCGGGATGAGCAGTTCTTC.

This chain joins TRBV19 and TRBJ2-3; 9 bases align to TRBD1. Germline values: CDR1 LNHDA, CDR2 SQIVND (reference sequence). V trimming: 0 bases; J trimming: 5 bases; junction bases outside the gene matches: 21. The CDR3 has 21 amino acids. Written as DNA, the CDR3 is TGTGCCAGTAGTATAGAATCCCCGACAGGGGGTATGCTAACGGGTAGAGATACGCAGTATTTT. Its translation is CASSIESPTGGMLTGRDTQYF.

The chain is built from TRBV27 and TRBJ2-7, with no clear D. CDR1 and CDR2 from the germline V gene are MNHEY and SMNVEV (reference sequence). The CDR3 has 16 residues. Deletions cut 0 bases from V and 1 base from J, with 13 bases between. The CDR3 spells CASSLSYLPGSYEQYF. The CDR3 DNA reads TGTGCCAGCAGTTTATCGTACTTACCAGGATCCTACGAGCAGTACTTC.

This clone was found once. In DNA form, the CDR3 reads TGTGCCAGCAGCCGCCGGGCCGGAGGGGCTAGCGAATACAATGAGCAGTTCTTC. Residues: CASSRRAGGASEYNEQFF. This chain links TRBV7-6 with TRBJ2-1; perhaps TRBD2 as D (6 bases). V lost 5 bases, J lost 4 bases, and 24 bases lay in between. The CDR3 runs 18 residues. Germline assignment: CDR1 SGHVS and CDR2 FNYEAQ.

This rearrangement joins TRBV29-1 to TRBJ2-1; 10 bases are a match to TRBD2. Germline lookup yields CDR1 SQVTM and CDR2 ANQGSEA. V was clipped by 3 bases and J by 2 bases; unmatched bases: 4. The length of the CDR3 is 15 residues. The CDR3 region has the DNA TGCAGCGTTGATGGACTAGCGGACGCCTACAATGAGCAGTTCTTC. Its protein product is CSVDGLADAYNEQFF.

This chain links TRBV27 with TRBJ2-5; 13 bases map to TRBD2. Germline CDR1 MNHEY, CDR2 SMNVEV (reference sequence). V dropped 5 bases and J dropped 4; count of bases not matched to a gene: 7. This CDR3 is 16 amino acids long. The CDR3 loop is CASSPGTSGVGETQYF. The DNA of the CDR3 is TGTGCCAGCAGTCCAGGGACTAGCGGGGTAGGAGAGACCCAGTACTTC.

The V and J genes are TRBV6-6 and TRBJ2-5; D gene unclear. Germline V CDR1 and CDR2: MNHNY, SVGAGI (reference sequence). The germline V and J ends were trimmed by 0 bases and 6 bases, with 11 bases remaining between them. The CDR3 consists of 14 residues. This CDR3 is CASSYSMELQTQYF. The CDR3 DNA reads TGTGCCAGCAGTTACTCGATGGAGTTGCAGACCCAGTACTTC.

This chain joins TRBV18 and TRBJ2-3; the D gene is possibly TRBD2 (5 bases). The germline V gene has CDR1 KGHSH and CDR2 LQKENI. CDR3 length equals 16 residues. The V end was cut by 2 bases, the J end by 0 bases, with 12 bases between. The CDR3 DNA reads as TGTGCCAGCTCACCAATGGACTCTTCTAGCACAGATACGCAGTATTTT. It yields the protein CASSPMDSSSTDTQYF. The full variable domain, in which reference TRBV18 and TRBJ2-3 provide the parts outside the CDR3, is NAGVMQNPRHLVRRRGQEARLRCSPMKGHSHVYWYRQLPEEGLKFMVYLQKENIIDESGMPKERFSAEFPKEGPSILRIQQVVRGDSAAYFCASSPMDSSSTDTQYFGPGTRLTVL.

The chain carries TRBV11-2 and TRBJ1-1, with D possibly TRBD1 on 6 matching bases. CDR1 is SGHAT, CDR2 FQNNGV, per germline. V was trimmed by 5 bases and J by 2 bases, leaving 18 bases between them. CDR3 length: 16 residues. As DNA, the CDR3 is TGTGCCAGCAGCCCAGCCCCCCAGGGGATTAACACTGAAGCTTTCTTT. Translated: CASSPAPQGINTEAFF.

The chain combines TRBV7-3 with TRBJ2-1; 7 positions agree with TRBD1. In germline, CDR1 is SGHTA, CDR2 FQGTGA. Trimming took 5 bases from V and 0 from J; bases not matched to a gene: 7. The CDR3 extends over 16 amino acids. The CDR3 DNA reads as TGTGCCAGCAGCGAGTACAGGGGTAGCTCCTACAATGAGCAGTTCTTC. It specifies CASSEYRGSSYNEQFF.

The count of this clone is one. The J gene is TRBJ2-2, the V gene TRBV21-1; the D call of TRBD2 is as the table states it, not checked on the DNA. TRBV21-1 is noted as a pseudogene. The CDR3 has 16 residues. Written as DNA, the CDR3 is TGTGCCAGCGGGACTAGCGGGATCTTGGGGACCGGGGAGCTGTTTTTT. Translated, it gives CASGTSGILGTGELFF.

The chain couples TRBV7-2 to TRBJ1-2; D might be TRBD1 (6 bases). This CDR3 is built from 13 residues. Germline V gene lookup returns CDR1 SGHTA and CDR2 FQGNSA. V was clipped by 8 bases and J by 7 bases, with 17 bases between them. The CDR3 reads CASRSGTHIGYTF. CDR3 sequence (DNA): TGTGCCAGCCGATCCGGGACACACATTGGCTACACCTTC.

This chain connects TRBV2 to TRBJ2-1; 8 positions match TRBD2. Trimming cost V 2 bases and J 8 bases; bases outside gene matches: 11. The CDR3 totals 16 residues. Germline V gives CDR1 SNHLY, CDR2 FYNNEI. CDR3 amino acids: CASSESPGLGADEQFF. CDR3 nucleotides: TGTGCCAGCAGTGAATCCCCGGGACTAGGCGCGGATGAGCAGTTCTTC.

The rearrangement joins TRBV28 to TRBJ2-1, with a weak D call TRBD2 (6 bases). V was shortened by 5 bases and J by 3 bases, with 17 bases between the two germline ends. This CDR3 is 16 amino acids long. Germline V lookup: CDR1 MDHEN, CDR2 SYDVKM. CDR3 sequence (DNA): TGTGCCAGCAGTCCCTTGGGTAGCGGATACTACAATGAGCAGTTCTTC. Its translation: CASSPLGSGYYNEQFF.

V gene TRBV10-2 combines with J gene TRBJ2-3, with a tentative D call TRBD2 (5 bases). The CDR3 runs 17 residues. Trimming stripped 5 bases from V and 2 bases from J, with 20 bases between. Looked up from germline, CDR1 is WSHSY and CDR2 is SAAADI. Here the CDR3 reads CASSTSLPGSYTDTQYF. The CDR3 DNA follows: TGCGCCAGCAGTACTAGTTTACCGGGCTCATACACAGATACGCAGTATTTT.

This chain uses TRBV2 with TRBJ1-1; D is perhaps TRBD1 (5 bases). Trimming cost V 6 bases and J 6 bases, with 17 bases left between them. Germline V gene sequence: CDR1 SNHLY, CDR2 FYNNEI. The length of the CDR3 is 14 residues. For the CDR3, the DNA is TGTGCCAGCAGGGGAGTTGGGACTGTCGCTGAAGCTTTCTTT. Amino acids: CASRGVGTVAEAFF.

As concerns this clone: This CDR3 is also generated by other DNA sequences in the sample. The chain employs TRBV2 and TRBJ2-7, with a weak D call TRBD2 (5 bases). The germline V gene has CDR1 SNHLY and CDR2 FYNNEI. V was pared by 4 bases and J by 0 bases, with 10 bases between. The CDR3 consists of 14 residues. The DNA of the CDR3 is TGTGCCAGCAGTGGCGGGTCGCTCTCCTACGAGCAGTACTTC. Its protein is CASSGGSLSYEQYF.

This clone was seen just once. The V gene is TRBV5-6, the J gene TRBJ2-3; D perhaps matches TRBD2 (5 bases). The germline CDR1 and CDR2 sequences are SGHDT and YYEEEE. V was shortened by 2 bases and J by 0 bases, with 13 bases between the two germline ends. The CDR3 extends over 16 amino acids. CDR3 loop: CASSLTRVRSTDTQYF. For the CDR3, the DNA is TGTGCCAGCAGCTTAACGAGGGTACGGAGCACAGATACGCAGTATTTT.

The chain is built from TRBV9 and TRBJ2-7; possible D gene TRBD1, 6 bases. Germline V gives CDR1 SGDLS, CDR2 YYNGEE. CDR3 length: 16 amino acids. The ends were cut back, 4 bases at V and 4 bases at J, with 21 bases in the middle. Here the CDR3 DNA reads TGTGCCAGCAGCCCCTCGCCCGGAACAGGGTCTTACGAGCAGTACTTC. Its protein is CASSPSPGTGSYEQYF.

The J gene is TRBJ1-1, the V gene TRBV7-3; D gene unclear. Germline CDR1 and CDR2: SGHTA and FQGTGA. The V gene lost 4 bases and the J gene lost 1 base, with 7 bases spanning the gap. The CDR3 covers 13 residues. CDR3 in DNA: TGTGCCAGCAGCTCCAGCGAGAACACTGAAGCTTTCTTT. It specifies CASSSSENTEAFF.

The CDR3 DNA reads as TGTGCCAGCAGTTACTCTGGGGGGAATGAAAAACTGTTTTTT. Encoded protein: CASSYSGGNEKLFF. The chain joins TRBV6-5 to TRBJ1-4; maybe TRBD1 (5 bases). Germline V gene sequence: CDR1 MNHEY, CDR2 SVGAGI. With 0 bases removed from V and 5 bases from J, the gap between germline ends came to 7 bases. This CDR3 comprises 14 residues.

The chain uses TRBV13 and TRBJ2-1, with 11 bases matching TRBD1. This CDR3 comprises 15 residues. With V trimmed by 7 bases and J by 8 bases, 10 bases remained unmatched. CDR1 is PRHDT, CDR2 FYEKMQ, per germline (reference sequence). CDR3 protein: CASTLRTGGLDEQFF. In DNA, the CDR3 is TGTGCCAGCACCCTCCGGACAGGGGGCCTCGATGAGCAGTTCTTC.